The clone carrying this TCR beta chain was counted at least ten times. The V gene's germline CDR1 is DFQATT and CDR2 SNEGSKA (reference sequence). The CDR3 extends over 11 amino acids. Trimming took 3 bases from V and 3 from J, leaving 6 bases between them. Repertoires were generated with immunoSEQ multiplex PCR, while TCRdb's copy carries only in-frame clones and drops some. The sample has about 120,000 clones, 83% seen once. The sample comes from a study of blood T cell repertoires in COVID-19. Study details: From T cells, B-cell-depleted T cells, or PBMCs came the material, which was cDNA or gDNA.

Material: peripheral blood. The chain links TRBV20-1 to TRBJ2-7, with no clear D. The sequence was collected from an elderly man with active or convalescent COVID-19. CDR3 sequence (DNA): TGCAGTGCTAGGGAGTACTACGAGCAGTACTTC. This codes for CSAREYYEQYF.